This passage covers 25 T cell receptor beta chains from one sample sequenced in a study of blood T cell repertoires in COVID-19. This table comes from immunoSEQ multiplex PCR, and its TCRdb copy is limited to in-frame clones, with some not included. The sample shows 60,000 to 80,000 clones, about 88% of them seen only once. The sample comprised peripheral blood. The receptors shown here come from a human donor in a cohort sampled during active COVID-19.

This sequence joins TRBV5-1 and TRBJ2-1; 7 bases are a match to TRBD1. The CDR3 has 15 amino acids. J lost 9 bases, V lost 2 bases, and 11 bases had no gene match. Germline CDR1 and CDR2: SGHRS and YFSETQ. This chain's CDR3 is CASSLTGAPSSEQFF. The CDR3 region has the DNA TGCGCCAGCAGCTTAACAGGGGCCCCCTCAAGTGAGCAGTTCTTC.

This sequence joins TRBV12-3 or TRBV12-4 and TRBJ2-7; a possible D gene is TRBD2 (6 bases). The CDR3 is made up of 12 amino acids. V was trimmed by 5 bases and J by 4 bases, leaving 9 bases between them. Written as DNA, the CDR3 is TGTGCCAGCAGTGGAGGGGTTTACGAGCAGTACTTC. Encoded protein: CASSGGVYEQYF.

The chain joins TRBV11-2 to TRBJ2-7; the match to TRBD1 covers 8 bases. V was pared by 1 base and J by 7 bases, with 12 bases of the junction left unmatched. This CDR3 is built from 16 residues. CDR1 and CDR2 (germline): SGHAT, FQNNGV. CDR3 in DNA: TGTGCCAGCAGCTTAGGGGCAGGGGGCTCAGCATTTGAGCAGTACTTC. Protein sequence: CASSLGAGGSAFEQYF.

The CDR3: CASSPRPGSSYEQYF. CDR3 bases: TGTGCCAGCAGCCCCCGGCCGGGGAGCTCCTACGAGCAGTACTTC. J is TRBJ2-7 and V is TRBV3-1 (or the pseudogene TRBV3-2); weak D call: TRBD2 (5 bases). Deletions cut 4 bases from V and 0 bases from J, with 13 bases between. The CDR3 covers 15 residues. The germline V gene has CDR1 LGHDT and CDR2 YNNKEL (reference sequence).

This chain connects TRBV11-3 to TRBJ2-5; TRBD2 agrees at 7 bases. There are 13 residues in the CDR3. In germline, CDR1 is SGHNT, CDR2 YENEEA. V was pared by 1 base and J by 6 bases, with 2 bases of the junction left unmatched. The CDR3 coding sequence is TGTGCCAGCAGCTTAGGGCGGGAGAAGACCCAGTACTTC. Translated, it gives CASSLGREKTQYF.

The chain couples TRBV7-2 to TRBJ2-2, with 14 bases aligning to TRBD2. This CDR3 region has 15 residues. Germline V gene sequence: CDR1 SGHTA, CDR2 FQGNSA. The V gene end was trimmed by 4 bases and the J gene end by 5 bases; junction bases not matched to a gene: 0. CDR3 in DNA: TGTGCCAGCAGCTGGACTAGCGGGAGGACCGGGGAGCTGTTTTTT. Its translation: CASSWTSGRTGELFF.

The CDR3 protein is CASSQYTSGPPHNEQFF. The CDR3 DNA sequence: TGTGCCAGCAGTCAGTATACTAGCGGGCCACCCCACAATGAGCAGTTCTTC. V is TRBV25-1 and J is TRBJ2-1; 9 bases fit TRBD2. Trimming cost V 5 bases and J 5 bases; bases outside gene matches: 13. In germline, CDR1 is MGHDK, CDR2 SYGVNS. The CDR3 covers 17 residues.

The CDR3 is CASSTIRGANYGYTF. In nucleotides, the CDR3 is TGTGCCAGCAGTACGATCAGGGGTGCTAACTATGGCTACACCTTC. This chain joins TRBV6-5 and TRBJ1-2; TRBD1 might be the D (6 bases). Germline V gene data show CDR1 as MNHEY and CDR2 as SVGAGI. This CDR3 comprises 15 residues. Trimming pared 5 bases from V and 0 bases from J, leaving 13 bases between.

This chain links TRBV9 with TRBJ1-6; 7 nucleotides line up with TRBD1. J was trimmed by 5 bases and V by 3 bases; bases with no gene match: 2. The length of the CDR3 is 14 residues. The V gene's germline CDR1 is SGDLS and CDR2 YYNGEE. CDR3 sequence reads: CASSAGTDNSPLHF. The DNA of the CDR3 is TGTGCCAGCAGCGCCGGGACAGATAATTCACCCCTCCACTTT.

This CDR3 is CASSWGGGQPQHF. CDR3 nucleotide sequence: TGTGCCAGCAGCTGGGGGGGAGGTCAGCCCCAGCATTTT. The chain uses TRBV7-3 and TRBJ1-5, with a weak D call TRBD1 (5 bases). CDR1 and CDR2 from the germline V gene are SGHTA and FQGTGA. The CDR3 consists of 13 residues. V gave up 4 bases and J gave up 6 bases, with 10 bases separating them.

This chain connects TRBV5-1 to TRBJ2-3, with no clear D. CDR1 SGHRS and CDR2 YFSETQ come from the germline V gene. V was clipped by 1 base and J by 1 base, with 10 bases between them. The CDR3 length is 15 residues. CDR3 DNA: TGCGCCAGCAGCTTGTATACTCTACGCACAGATACGCAGTATTTT. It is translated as CASSLYTLRTDTQYF.

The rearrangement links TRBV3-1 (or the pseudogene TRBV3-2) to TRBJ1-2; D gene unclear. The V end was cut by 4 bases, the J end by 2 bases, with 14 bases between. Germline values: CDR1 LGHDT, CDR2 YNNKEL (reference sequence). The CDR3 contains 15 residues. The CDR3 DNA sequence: TGTGCCAGCAGCCGCTCCGGGATTGGGAACTATGGCTACACCTTC. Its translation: CASSRSGIGNYGYTF.

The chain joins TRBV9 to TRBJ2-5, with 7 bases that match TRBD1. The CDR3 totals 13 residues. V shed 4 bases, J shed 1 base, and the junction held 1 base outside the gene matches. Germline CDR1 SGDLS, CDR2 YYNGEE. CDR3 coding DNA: TGTGCCAGCAGCCCAGGGGGCCAAGAGACCCAGTACTTC. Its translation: CASSPGGQETQYF. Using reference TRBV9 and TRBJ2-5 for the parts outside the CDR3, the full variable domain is DSGVTQTPKHLITATGQRVTLRCSPRSGDLSVYWYQQSLDQGLQFLIQYYNGEERAKGNILERFSAQQFPDLHSELNLSSLELGDSALYFCASSPGGQETQYFGPGTRLLVL.

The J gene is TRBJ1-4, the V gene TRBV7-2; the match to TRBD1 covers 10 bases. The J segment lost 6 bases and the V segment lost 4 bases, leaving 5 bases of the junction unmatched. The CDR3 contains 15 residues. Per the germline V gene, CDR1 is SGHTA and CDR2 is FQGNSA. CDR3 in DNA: TGTGCCAGCAGCTCAGACAGGGGGCGGTATGAAAAACTGTTTTTT. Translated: CASSSDRGRYEKLFF. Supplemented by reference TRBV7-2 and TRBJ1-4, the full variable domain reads GAGVSQSPSNKVTEKGKDVELRCDPISGHTALYWYRQSLGQGLEFLIYFQGNSAPDKSGLPSDRFSAERTGGSVSTLTIQRTQQEDSAVYLCASSSDRGRYEKLFFGSGTQLSVL.

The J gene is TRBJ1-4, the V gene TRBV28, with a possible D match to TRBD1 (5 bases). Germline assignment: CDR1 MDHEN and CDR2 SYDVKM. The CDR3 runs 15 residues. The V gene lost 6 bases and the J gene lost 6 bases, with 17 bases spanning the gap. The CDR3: CASSPPGLGDEKLFF. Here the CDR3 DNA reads TGTGCCAGCAGCCCTCCGGGACTCGGGGATGAAAAACTGTTTTTT.

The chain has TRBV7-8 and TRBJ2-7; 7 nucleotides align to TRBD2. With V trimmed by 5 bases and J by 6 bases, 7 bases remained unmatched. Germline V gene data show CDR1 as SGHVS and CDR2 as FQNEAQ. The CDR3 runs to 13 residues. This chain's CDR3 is CASSHQGGIEQYF. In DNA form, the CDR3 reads TGTGCCAGCAGCCACCAGGGAGGGATCGAGCAGTACTTC.

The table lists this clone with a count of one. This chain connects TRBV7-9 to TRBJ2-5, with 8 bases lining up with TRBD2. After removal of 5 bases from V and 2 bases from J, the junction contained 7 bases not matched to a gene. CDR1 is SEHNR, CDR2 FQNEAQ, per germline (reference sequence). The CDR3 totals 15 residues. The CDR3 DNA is TGTGCCAGCAGCCAAGGACTAGCTCCGCAAGAGACCCAGTACTTC. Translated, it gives CASSQGLAPQETQYF.

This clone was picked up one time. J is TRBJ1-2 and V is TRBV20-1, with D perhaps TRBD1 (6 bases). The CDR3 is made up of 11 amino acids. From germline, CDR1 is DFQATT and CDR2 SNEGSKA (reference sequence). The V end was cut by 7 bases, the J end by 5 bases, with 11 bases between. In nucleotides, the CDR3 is TGCAGTGAACAGGGAAATTATGGCTACACCTTC. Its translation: CSEQGNYGYTF.

This CDR3 reads CASSIRGGIQYF. CDR3 sequence (DNA): TGTGCCAGCAGCATCAGAGGGGGCATTCAGTACTTC. The chain recombines TRBV7-9 with TRBJ2-4, with D perhaps TRBD1 (6 bases). This CDR3 has 12 residues. V was cut by 5 bases and J by 9 bases, with 11 bases left in between. Looked up from germline, CDR1 is SEHNR and CDR2 is FQNEAQ (reference sequence).

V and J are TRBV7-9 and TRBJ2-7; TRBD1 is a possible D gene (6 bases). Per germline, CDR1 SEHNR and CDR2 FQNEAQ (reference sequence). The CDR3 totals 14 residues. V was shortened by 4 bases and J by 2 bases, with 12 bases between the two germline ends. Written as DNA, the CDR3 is TGTGCCAGCAGCTACACCCGGGACACCTACGAGCAGTACTTC. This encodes CASSYTRDTYEQYF.

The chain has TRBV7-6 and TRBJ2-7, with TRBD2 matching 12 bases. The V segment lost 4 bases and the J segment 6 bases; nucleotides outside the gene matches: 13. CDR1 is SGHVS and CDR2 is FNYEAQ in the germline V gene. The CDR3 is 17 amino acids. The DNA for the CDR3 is TGTGCCAGCAGCTCCCGACTAGCGGGGGCCTCAGGGTTCGAGCAGTACTTC. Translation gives CASSSRLAGASGFEQYF.

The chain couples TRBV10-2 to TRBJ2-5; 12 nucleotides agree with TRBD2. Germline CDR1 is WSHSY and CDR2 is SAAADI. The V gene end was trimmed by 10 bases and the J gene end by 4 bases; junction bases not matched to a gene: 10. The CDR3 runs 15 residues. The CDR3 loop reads CATKYLAGGPETQYF. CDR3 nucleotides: TGCGCCACCAAGTATCTAGCGGGAGGGCCAGAGACCCAGTACTTC.

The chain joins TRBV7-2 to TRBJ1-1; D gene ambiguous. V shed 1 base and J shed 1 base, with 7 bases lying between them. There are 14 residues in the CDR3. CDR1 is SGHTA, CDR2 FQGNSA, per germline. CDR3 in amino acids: CASSLVRQNTEAFF. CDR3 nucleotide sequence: TGTGCCAGCAGCTTAGTAAGACAGAACACTGAAGCTTTCTTT.

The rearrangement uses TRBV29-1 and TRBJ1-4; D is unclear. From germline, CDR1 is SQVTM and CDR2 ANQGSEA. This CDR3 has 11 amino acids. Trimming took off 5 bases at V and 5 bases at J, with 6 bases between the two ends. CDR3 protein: CSVNENEKLFF. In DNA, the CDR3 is TGCAGCGTTAACGAGAATGAAAAACTGTTTTTT. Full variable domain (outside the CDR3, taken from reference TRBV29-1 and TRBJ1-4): SAVISQKPSRDICQRGTSLTIQCQVDSQVTMMFWYRQQPGQSLTLIATANQGSEATYESGFVIDKFPISRPNLTFSTLTVSNMSPEDSSIYLCSVNENEKLFFGSGTQLSVL.

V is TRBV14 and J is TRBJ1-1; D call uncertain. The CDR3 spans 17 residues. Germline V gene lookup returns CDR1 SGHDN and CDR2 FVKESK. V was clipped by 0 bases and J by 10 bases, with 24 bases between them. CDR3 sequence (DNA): TGTGCCAGCAGCCAAGACTCCACCAAGAGGGCGCGCGTTCGAGCTTTCTTT. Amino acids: CASSQDSTKRARVRAFF.